The 25 T cell receptor beta chains given below trace back to one sample, sequenced in a study of T cell changes during pregnancy in multiple sclerosis. Clones were read by immunoSEQ multiplex PCR, and TCRdb kept only the in-frame ones, dropping some. This sample carries 85,000 to 110,000 clones, 92% of them seen once, and the ten largest clones take about 0.89%. The sample consisted of peripheral blood, taken after pregnancy. These TCRs come from a female donor with multiple sclerosis, enrolled in a pregnancy study.

The gene calls are TRBV4-2 and TRBJ2-1; 7 bases are a match to TRBD2. Losses at the gene ends were 2 bases for V and 3 bases for J; bases not matched to a gene: 7. CDR3 length: 16 amino acids. Germline V gives CDR1 LGHNA, CDR2 YNFKEQ. This chain's CDR3 is CASSQTGTNDYNEQFF. As DNA, the CDR3 is TGTGCCAGCAGCCAAACCGGGACTAATGACTACAATGAGCAGTTCTTC.

This chain connects TRBV18 to TRBJ2-1, with TRBD2 matching 11 bases. V lost 3 bases to trimming and J lost 10 bases; unmatched junction nucleotides: 8. Germline CDR1 reads KGHSH; CDR2 reads LQKENI. CDR3 size: 15 residues. CDR3 protein: CASSPGTSGLWEQFF. The CDR3 nucleotides read TGTGCCAGCTCACCCGGGACTAGCGGCCTTTGGGAGCAGTTCTTC.

V and J are TRBV10-2 and TRBJ1-3; no clear D. The ends were cut back, 6 bases at V and 4 bases at J, with 10 bases in the middle. CDR1 and CDR2 from the germline V gene are WSHSY and SAAADI. The CDR3 length is 13 residues. CDR3 protein: CASREAAGNTIYF. The CDR3 nucleotides are TGCGCCAGCAGGGAGGCCGCGGGAAACACCATATATTTT.

The CDR3 loop is CASSRRASGYNEQFF. In nucleotides, the CDR3 is TGTGCCAGCAGCCGACGGGCTAGCGGTTACAATGAGCAGTTCTTC. The V gene is TRBV6-5, the J gene TRBJ2-1, with TRBD2 matching over 7 bases. V trimming: 6 bases; J trimming: 4 bases; junction bases outside the gene matches: 9. Germline CDR1 reads MNHEY; CDR2 reads SVGAGI. This CDR3 spans 15 amino acids.

This clone was detected a few times. The rearrangement uses TRBV5-1 and TRBJ2-2; D is perhaps TRBD2 (5 bases). This CDR3 has 14 amino acids. Looked up from germline, CDR1 is SGHRS and CDR2 is YFSETQ. V was cut by 0 bases and J by 4 bases, with 7 bases left in between. CDR3: CASSLGSGTGELFF. CDR3 nucleotide sequence: TGCGCCAGCAGCTTGGGAAGCGGCACCGGGGAGCTGTTTTTT.

This sequence joins TRBV7-9 and TRBJ2-7; the match to TRBD1 covers 8 bases. V was clipped by 1 base and J by 6 bases; unmatched bases: 11. The CDR3 is made up of 16 amino acids. CDR1 is SEHNR and CDR2 is FQNEAQ in the germline V gene (reference sequence). The CDR3 DNA reads TGTGCCAGCAGCTTAGGCACAGGGGGTGGTAGAGGCGAGCAGTACTTC. It yields the protein CASSLGTGGGRGEQYF.

The chain has TRBV6-1 and TRBJ1-4; D gene unclear. With 0 bases removed from V and 0 bases from J, the gap between germline ends came to 5 bases. The CDR3 consists of 15 residues. Per the germline V gene, CDR1 is MNHNS and CDR2 is SASEGT. The CDR3 nucleotides read TGTGCCAGCAGTGAAGCGCAGACAACTAATGAAAAACTGTTTTTT. Its translation is CASSEAQTTNEKLFF.

This clone was seen a single time. This rearrangement joins TRBV6-1 to TRBJ1-1, with 8 bases identical to TRBD1. The junction had 5 bases not matched to a gene; V was cut back by 6 bases and J by 2 bases. CDR1 is MNHNS, CDR2 SASEGT, per germline. There are 14 residues in the CDR3. Here the CDR3 reads CASSLGQANTEAFF. The DNA for the CDR3 is TGTGCCAGCAGCTTGGGACAGGCAAACACTGAAGCTTTCTTT.

The chain links TRBV10-3 to TRBJ1-6, with TRBD1 matching over 8 bases. With V trimmed by 8 bases and J by 9 bases, 12 bases remained unmatched. In germline, CDR1 is ENHRY, CDR2 SYGVKD. There are 15 residues in the CDR3. The CDR3 loop reads CAIGQRSRGPSPLHF. In nucleotides, the CDR3 is TGTGCCATCGGCCAAAGGAGCAGGGGGCCTTCACCCCTCCACTTT.

The chain links TRBV19 to TRBJ1-5; a weak D match, TRBD1 (5 bases). Trimming left V 4 bases short and J 2 bases short, with 15 bases between. Germline V gene data show CDR1 as LNHDA and CDR2 as SQIVND (reference sequence). This CDR3 has 16 amino acids. The CDR3 DNA reads TGTGCCAGTAGTACCCCCCCCAGGGTGCGCAATCAGCCCCAGCATTTT. Protein product: CASSTPPRVRNQPQHF. Full variable domain (outside the CDR3, taken from reference TRBV19 and TRBJ1-5): DGGITQSPKYLFRKEGQNVTLSCEQNLNHDAMYWYRQDPGQGLRLIYYSQIVNDFQKGDIAEGYSVSREKKESFPLTVTSAQKNPTAFYLCASSTPPRVRNQPQHFGDGTRLSIL.

This chain uses TRBV10-3 with TRBJ1-2, with D possibly TRBD1 on 6 matching bases. The CDR3 is 12 residues long. V was cut by 5 bases and J by 4 bases, with 8 bases left in between. Germline V CDR1 and CDR2: ENHRY, SYGVKD. This CDR3 is CAISFRGYGYTF. Here the CDR3 DNA reads TGTGCCATCAGTTTCAGGGGCTATGGCTACACCTTC.

The chain links TRBV7-3 to TRBJ2-6; D might be TRBD1 (5 bases). The germline V and J ends were trimmed by 1 base and 0 bases, with 13 bases remaining between them. Germline CDR1 and CDR2: SGHTA and FQGTGA. This CDR3 comprises 18 residues. In DNA, the CDR3 is TGTGCCAGCAGCTTAAAAGGGGTTCCATCCTCTGGGGCCAACGTCCTGACTTTC. This encodes CASSLKGVPSSGANVLTF.

The chain combines TRBV5-1 with TRBJ1-2, with TRBD1 matching 7 bases. V lost 0 bases and J lost 0; bases outside the gene matches: 8. CDR3 length equals 17 residues. Germline V CDR1 and CDR2: SGHRS, YFSETQ. CDR3 DNA sequence: TGCGCCAGCAGCTTGGAACACCGGGACAGCTCTAACTATGGCTACACCTTC. It encodes CASSLEHRDSSNYGYTF.

The chain links TRBV18 to TRBJ1-6; D ambiguous. V was clipped by 3 bases and J by 5 bases, with 20 bases between them. The CDR3 totals 18 residues. Germline loops: CDR1 KGHSH, CDR2 LQKENI. This chain's CDR3 is CASSPSPPLRADNSPLHF. CDR3 in DNA: TGTGCCAGCTCACCTAGTCCCCCGTTGAGAGCTGATAATTCACCCCTCCACTTT.

V gene TRBV11-2 combines with J gene TRBJ2-1, with 9 bases aligning to TRBD2. CDR3 length equals 15 residues. Per the germline V gene, CDR1 is SGHAT and CDR2 is FQNNGV. Trimming took 5 bases from V and 7 from J; bases not matched to a gene: 9. The CDR3 reads CASSLMVAGVNEQFF. CDR3 in DNA: TGTGCCAGCAGCCTTATGGTAGCGGGAGTTAATGAGCAGTTCTTC. The full variable domain, its missing parts supplied by reference TRBV11-2 and TRBJ2-1, is EAGVAQSPRYKIIEKRQSVAFWCNPISGHATLYWYQQILGQGPKLLIQFQNNGVVDDSQLPKDRFSAERLKGVDSTLKIQPAKLEDSAVYLCASSLMVAGVNEQFFGPGTRLTVL.

CDR3 in DNA: TGTGCCAGCAGTTTGACAGGACCCTACAATGAGCAGTTCTTC. Amino acid sequence: CASSLTGPYNEQFF. This sequence joins TRBV28 and TRBJ2-1; tentatively, D is TRBD1 (6 bases). This CDR3 region has 14 residues. The germline gives CDR1 MDHEN, CDR2 SYDVKM. V lost 3 bases, J lost 2 bases, and 8 bases lay in between.

The chain is built from TRBV6-5 and TRBJ2-5; no clear D. The CDR3 contains 12 residues. Germline lookup yields CDR1 MNHEY and CDR2 SVGAGI. The V end was cut by 6 bases, the J end by 5 bases, with 10 bases between. The CDR3 here is CASRHTSETQYF. Written as DNA, the CDR3 is TGTGCCAGCAGACACACCTCGGAGACCCAGTACTTC.

V usage is TRBV7-2 and J usage is TRBJ1-5; TRBD1 agrees at 9 bases. J was trimmed by 7 bases and V by 0 bases; bases with no gene match: 4. The CDR3 sequence is 15 residues long. Germline lookup yields CDR1 SGHTA and CDR2 FQGNSA. CDR3 in DNA: TGTGCCAGCAGCTTAGCGGGGACAGGGAGGCAGCCCCAGCATTTT. Amino acids: CASSLAGTGRQPQHF. Variable domain in full (rest from reference TRBV7-2 and TRBJ1-5): GAGVSQSPSNKVTEKGKDVELRCDPISGHTALYWYRQSLGQGLEFLIYFQGNSAPDKSGLPSDRFSAERTGGSVSTLTIQRTQQEDSAVYLCASSLAGTGRQPQHFGDGTRLSIL.

The rearrangement joins TRBV5-5 to TRBJ2-7; 7 bases are shared with TRBD1. V trimming: 4 bases; J trimming: 6 bases; junction bases outside the gene matches: 10. CDR3 length: 14 amino acids. Germline V CDR1 and CDR2: SGHKS, YYEKEE (reference sequence). This CDR3 is CASSATGTVGEQYF. CDR3 DNA sequence: TGTGCCAGCAGCGCAACCGGGACAGTGGGCGAGCAGTACTTC.

This chain joins TRBV10-3 and TRBJ1-1; the D is unclear. The germline V and J ends were trimmed by 4 bases and 1 base, with 10 bases remaining between them. Germline CDR1 is ENHRY and CDR2 is SYGVKD. CDR3 size: 14 residues. The CDR3 sequence is CAISGDKQNTEAFF. Here the CDR3 DNA reads TGTGCCATCAGTGGTGACAAACAGAACACTGAAGCTTTCTTT.

V usage is TRBV11-1 and J usage is TRBJ2-3; TRBD2 matches at 14 bases. The J segment lost 2 bases and the V segment lost 1 base, leaving 2 bases of the junction unmatched. The CDR3 has 17 amino acids. Germline CDR1 reads SGHAT; CDR2 reads FQDESV (reference sequence). DNA of the CDR3: TGTGCCAGCAGCTTAGGGGGACTAGCGGGGGACACAGATACGCAGTATTTT. Its translation: CASSLGGLAGDTDTQYF.

The rearrangement uses TRBV28 and TRBJ2-7; D remains unclear. V dropped 5 bases and J dropped 7 bases, with 12 bases sitting between them. The CDR3 extends over 12 amino acids. Germline-derived CDR1 and CDR2 are MDHEN and SYDVKM. CDR3 in amino acids: CASSLLPKEQYF. CDR3 nucleotide sequence: TGTGCCAGCAGTCTGTTGCCTAAGGAGCAGTACTTC.

Comments on this clone: Sequence at one end of the junction differs from germline and may be a read error. J is TRBJ2-6 and V is TRBV7-9; 7 positions match TRBD1. The CDR3 has 11 residues. CDR1 and CDR2 (germline): SEHNR, FQNEAQ (reference sequence). Written as DNA, the CDR3 is TGTGCCAGCAGCGTTCTTGGACAGGACGTTTTC. Encoded protein: CASSVLGQDVF.

The J gene is TRBJ1-1, the V gene TRBV7-9; 7 bases align to TRBD1. Germline V gene data show CDR1 as SEHNR and CDR2 as FQNEAQ (reference sequence). The junction had 5 bases not matched to a gene; V was cut back by 8 bases and J by 8 bases. The length of the CDR3 is 11 residues. CDR3 nucleotide sequence: TGTGCCAGCCGGACGACAGGGGAAGCTTTCTTT. Amino acid sequence: CASRTTGEAFF.

J is TRBJ1-1 and V is TRBV7-9, with a possible D match to TRBD1 (5 bases). V was cut by 7 bases and J by 4 bases, with 13 bases left in between. Germline CDR1 SEHNR, CDR2 FQNEAQ (reference sequence). The CDR3 runs 13 residues. CDR3 sequence reads: CASIQDRGTEAFF. In DNA, the CDR3 is TGTGCCAGCATTCAGGATAGGGGCACTGAAGCTTTCTTT.